The next 22 T cell receptor beta chains were all read from a single sample in a study of CD8+CD57+ T cells in acquired aplastic anemia. Patients included in sequencing had previously demonstrated CD8+CD57+ cell expansion by flow cytometry. Profiles of TCR beta VDJ and CDR3 were generated from a genomic DNA template. TCRdb re-analysed the reads in MiXCR, keeping a single row per CDR3 protein. The sample records over 150,000 distinct CDR3 sequences, less than 65% being singletons. The sequenced sample was sorted CD4+, CD8+, or CD8+CD57+ T cells (not recorded which) from PBMCs. Source of these receptors: a human donor with aplastic anemia.

The chain is built from TRBV29-1 and TRBJ1-2; D unclear. This CDR3 spans 15 amino acids. Germline CDR1 reads SQVTM; CDR2 reads ANQGSEA. V shed 0 bases and J shed 0 bases, with 11 bases lying between them. The CDR3, as DNA: TGCAGCGTTGAAGATGATAGGGCGGCTAACTATGGCTACACCTTC. Its protein product is CSVEDDRAANYGYTF.

This clonotype was found many times. J is TRBJ1-2 and V is TRBV4-1; possible D gene TRBD1, 5 bases. Germline-derived CDR1 and CDR2 are MGHRA and YSYEKL. The CDR3 is 14 amino acids. Trimming removed 3 bases from V and 2 bases from J, with 10 bases in between. CDR3 in amino acids: CASSQRGTNYGYTF. CDR3 bases: TGCGCCAGCAGCCAGAGAGGGACGAACTATGGCTACACCTTC.

There are many counts of this clonotype. The V call is TRBV7-9, the J call TRBJ2-1; 8 nucleotides align to TRBD1. The CDR3 is 14 residues long. V shed 5 bases, J shed 7 bases, and the junction held 7 bases outside the gene matches. Germline V gene data show CDR1 as SEHNR and CDR2 as FQNEAQ (reference sequence). In DNA, the CDR3 is TGTGCCAGCAGCCCAGGGGGCGGCGAAAATGAGCAGTTCTTC. This codes for CASSPGGGENEQFF.

V gene TRBV19 combines with J gene TRBJ2-3; 8 bases match TRBD1. Germline lookup yields CDR1 LNHDA and CDR2 SQIVND (reference sequence). The CDR3 consists of 14 residues. Trimming removed 5 bases from V and 2 bases from J; junction bases left unmatched: 3. The CDR3 loop reads CASSGQGHTDTQYF. CDR3 in DNA: TGTGCCAGTAGTGGACAGGGCCACACAGATACGCAGTATTTT.

This clonotype was counted only a few times. The V gene is TRBV30, the J gene TRBJ2-2; 8 positions agree with TRBD1. With 3 bases clipped from V and 8 bases from J, the junction kept 5 bases outside the gene matches. Looked up from germline, CDR1 is GTSNPN and CDR2 is SVGIG (reference sequence). This CDR3 is built from 13 residues. CDR3 DNA: TGTGCCTGGAGCCTTACAGGGGGAGGGGAGCTGTTTTTT. Translated, it gives CAWSLTGGGELFF.

In its sample, this clonotype was seen many times. CDR3 residues: CASRSTSGGKERQFF. The CDR3 bases are TGTGCCAGCAGGTCGACTAGCGGGGGGAAAGAGAGGCAGTTCTTC. The chain recombines TRBV7-8 with TRBJ2-1; TRBD2 aligns across 13 bases. Germline V gene sequence: CDR1 SGHVS, CDR2 FQNEAQ. CDR3 length: 15 residues. The trim removed 6 bases at V and 12 bases at J, leaving 11 bases unmatched.

Concerning this clonotype itself: This CDR3 is missing its conserved last phenylalanine or tryptophan, likely due to a read error. The DNA is omitted, as the CDR3 cannot be located on it reliably, and the CDR3 follows TCRdb's listing. The chain employs TRBV19 and TRBJ1-1; no check of the table's D call, TRBD1, against the DNA was made. Termini included, the CDR3 measures 9 amino acids. Germline V gives CDR1 LNHDA, CDR2 SQIVND (reference sequence). CDR3 residues: CARSNTGHL.

This chain connects TRBV7-2 to TRBJ2-4, with D possibly being TRBD1 (5 bases). This CDR3 contains 14 residues. V was trimmed by 3 bases and J by 7 bases, leaving 13 bases between them. Germline V lookup: CDR1 SGHTA, CDR2 FQGNSA. Here the CDR3 DNA reads TGTGCCAGCAGCTTTGGTCAGGGCCCGAACATTCAGTACTTC. Translation gives CASSFGQGPNIQYF.

This clonotype has only a few counts. This chain uses TRBV7-9 with TRBJ2-1; TRBD1 matches 9 bases. CDR3 size: 12 residues. The germline V gene has CDR1 SEHNR and CDR2 FQNEAQ (reference sequence). Trimming took 4 bases from V and 14 from J; bases not matched to a gene: 6. CDR3: CASSSQTGGKFF. For the CDR3, the DNA is TGTGCCAGCAGCTCCCAGACAGGGGGGAAGTTCTTC.

This clonotype was seen at least ten times. The chain employs TRBV5-8 and TRBJ2-7; 7 bases map to TRBD1. The germline V gene has CDR1 SGHTS and CDR2 YDEGEE. Unmatched junction bases numbered 0, after V lost 1 base and J lost 2 bases. This CDR3 region has 13 residues. The DNA of the CDR3 is TGTGCCAGCAGCTTGCAGGGGGCCTACGAGCAGTACTTC. It codes for CASSLQGAYEQYF.

V and J are TRBV7-2 and TRBJ2-7; 9 bases agree with TRBD1. The CDR3 extends over 12 amino acids. Germline V gene sequence: CDR1 SGHTA, CDR2 FQGNSA. V lost 10 bases, J lost 6 bases, and 7 bases stayed unmatched. The CDR3 DNA sequence: TGTGCCACCTCGACAGGGGGGCGCGAGCAGTACTTC. Its protein is CATSTGGREQYF.

This clonotype was counted ten times or more. This chain connects TRBV6-5 to TRBJ1-1; possibly TRBD1 for D (6 bases). The V and J ends lost 6 bases and 4 bases respectively, with 21 bases between them. CDR1 and CDR2 (germline): MNHEY, SVGAGI. The CDR3 has 16 amino acids. CDR3 DNA: TGTGCCAGCAGAAACAGGAGGGGGACCGGGGGCACTGAAGCTTTCTTT. Protein product: CASRNRRGTGGTEAFF.

The V and J genes are TRBV20-1 and TRBJ2-7, with D perhaps TRBD1 or TRBD2 (5 bases each). There are 12 residues in the CDR3. CDR1 is DFQATT, CDR2 SNEGSKA, per germline (reference sequence). The germline V and J ends were trimmed by 6 bases and 9 bases, with 18 bases remaining between them. This chain's CDR3 is CSASRDGRGQYF. CDR3 bases: TGCAGTGCATCTAGGGACGGCCGAGGGCAGTACTTC.

There are a few counts of this clonotype. The rearrangement links TRBV7-2 to TRBJ2-5; D remains ambiguous. This CDR3 has 14 amino acids. Trimming removed 3 bases from V and 0 bases from J, with 8 bases in between. CDR1 and CDR2 (germline): SGHTA, FQGNSA. CDR3 loop: CASSFLRYQETQYF. CDR3 bases: TGTGCCAGCAGCTTCCTCCGGTACCAAGAGACCCAGTACTTC. Complete variable domain (other parts from reference TRBV7-2 and TRBJ2-5): GAGVSQSPSNKVTEKGKDVELRCDPISGHTALYWYRQSLGQGLEFLIYFQGNSAPDKSGLPSDRFSAERTGGSVSTLTIQRTQQEDSAVYLCASSFLRYQETQYFGPGTRLLVL.

The V gene is TRBV20-1, the J gene TRBJ1-1; TRBD1 matches at 11 bases. The V segment lost 3 bases and the J segment 5 bases; nucleotides outside the gene matches: 5. This CDR3 contains 14 residues. The germline CDR1 and CDR2 sequences are DFQATT and SNEGSKA (reference sequence). The CDR3 region is CSARLDRGRTEAFF. The DNA of the CDR3 is TGCAGTGCTAGGTTGGACAGGGGGCGTACTGAAGCTTTCTTT.

The chain carries TRBV24-1 and TRBJ2-3, with D perhaps TRBD1 (5 bases). Germline V gene lookup returns CDR1 KGHDR and CDR2 SFDVKD. V lost 1 base, J lost 1 base, and 8 bases lay in between. The CDR3 contains 15 residues. The CDR3 sequence is CATSDFGHRTDTQYF. CDR3 sequence (DNA): TGTGCCACCAGTGATTTCGGACACCGCACAGATACGCAGTATTTT.

The sample holds a few counts of this clonotype. The rearrangement joins TRBV9 to TRBJ2-6; 9 bases are a match to TRBD2. V trimming: 0 bases; J trimming: 4 bases; junction bases outside the gene matches: 2. Germline values: CDR1 SGDLS, CDR2 YYNGEE. There are 16 residues in the CDR3. The CDR3 DNA reads as TGTGCCAGCAGCGTAGGTGGGACTAGCGGGGCCAACGTCCTGACTTTC. Its protein is CASSVGGTSGANVLTF. Drawing the rest from reference TRBV9 and TRBJ2-6, the complete variable domain is DSGVTQTPKHLITATGQRVTLRCSPRSGDLSVYWYQQSLDQGLQFLIQYYNGEERAKGNILERFSAQQFPDLHSELNLSSLELGDSALYFCASSVGGTSGANVLTFGAGSRLTVL.

The chain employs TRBV7-2 and TRBJ1-5; unclear D gene. The CDR3 runs to 12 residues. Trimming removed 6 bases from V and 5 bases from J, with 8 bases in between. Germline V gene sequence: CDR1 SGHTA, CDR2 FQGNSA. Here the CDR3 DNA reads TGTGCCAGCAGTCCCGTTTATCAGCCCCAGCATTTT. The encoded protein is CASSPVYQPQHF.

The table lists this clonotype with a few counts. V usage is TRBV5-1 and J usage is TRBJ2-3, with 8 nucleotides matching TRBD1. The germline CDR1 and CDR2 sequences are SGHRS and YFSETQ. The CDR3 sequence is 15 residues long. With V trimmed by 4 bases and J by 5 bases, 9 bases remained unmatched. CDR3 nucleotide sequence: TGCGCCAGCAGCCTTGGACAGGGAGAAATAGATACGCAGTATTTT. As protein: CASSLGQGEIDTQYF.

The chain employs TRBV7-2 and TRBJ2-7, with D tentatively TRBD1 (6 bases). The germline V and J ends were trimmed by 3 bases and 3 bases, with 21 bases remaining between them. CDR3 length: 17 residues. In germline, CDR1 is SGHTA, CDR2 FQGNSA. The CDR3 sequence is CASSFYDGTRVFYEQYF. The CDR3 DNA follows: TGTGCCAGCAGCTTTTATGACGGGACAAGGGTCTTCTACGAGCAGTACTTC.

The V gene is TRBV5-1, the J gene TRBJ2-1; TRBD1 agrees at 7 bases. CDR1 is SGHRS, CDR2 YFSETQ, per germline. The CDR3 has 14 amino acids. V shed 5 bases, J shed 5 bases, and the junction held 7 bases outside the gene matches. In nucleotides, the CDR3 is TGCGCCAGCAGGCGACAGGGTACCCACAATGAGCAGTTCTTC. Its translation: CASRRQGTHNEQFF.

This rearrangement joins TRBV19 to TRBJ2-1, with a weak D call TRBD1 (5 bases). CDR1 LNHDA and CDR2 SQIVND come from the germline V gene (reference sequence). CDR3 size: 14 residues. The V and J ends lost 5 bases and 0 bases respectively, with 8 bases between them. The CDR3 nucleotides are TGTGCCAGTAGTCTCACAGGCTCCTACAATGAGCAGTTCTTC. It yields the protein CASSLTGSYNEQFF. Drawing the rest from reference TRBV19 and TRBJ2-1, the complete variable domain is DGGITQSPKYLFRKEGQNVTLSCEQNLNHDAMYWYRQDPGQGLRLIYYSQIVNDFQKGDIAEGYSVSREKKESFPLTVTSAQKNPTAFYLCASSLTGSYNEQFFGPGTRLTVL.